A selection of T cell receptor beta chains follows, all from one sample in a study of technical replicates of blood from a few donors. Repertoires were generated with immunoSEQ multiplex PCR, while TCRdb's copy carries only in-frame clones and drops some. The profile shows tens of thousands of clones, nearly 98% of them singletons. The sequenced sample consisted of T cells isolated from PBMCs. The receptors were gathered from a human donor in good health. Each CDR3 is given with its conserved first and last residue. D genes are given only for firm matches. A row's size may be missing; if present it is once, few, many or a size class.

D,size,J,V,CDR3,DNA
NA,NA,TRBJ1-6,TRBV5-1,CASRTTGRSDSPLHF,TGCGCCAGCCGGACTACGGGACGGTCGGATTCACCCCTCCACTTT
TRBD1,NA,TRBJ1-2,TRBV5-6,CASSKQGGHGYTF,TGTGCCAGCAGCAAACAGGGGGGTCATGGCTACACCTTC
NA,NA,TRBJ2-1,TRBV10-2,CASSLDDNYNEQFF,TGCGCCAGCAGCCTTGACGACAACTACAATGAGCAGTTCTTC
NA,NA,TRBJ1-3,TRBV7-2,CASRPTGTPGNTIYF,TGTGCCAGCAGGCCAACAGGGACGCCTGGAAACACCATATATTTT
NA,NA,TRBJ1-1,TRBV18,CASSPQRHTEAFF,TGTGCCAGCTCACCACAGAGGCACACTGAAGCTTTCTTT
NA,NA,TRBJ1-5,TRBV2,CASSGSGYSNQPQHF,TGTGCCAGCAGTGGGTCCGGTTATAGCAATCAGCCCCAGCATTTT
NA,NA,TRBJ1-2,TRBV6-1,CASSALLGRGYGYTF,TGTGCCAGCAGTGCCCTACTAGGGAGGGGGTATGGCTACACCTTC
NA,NA,TRBJ2-7,TRBV7-9,CASSLWPPNRRTYEQYF,TGTGCCAGCAGCTTATGGCCACCAAATAGGAGGACCTACGAGCAGTACTTC
TRBD1,NA,TRBJ2-7,TRBV7-2,CASSHDLTGIEQYF,TGTGCCAGCAGCCACGACCTGACAGGGATCGAGCAGTACTTC
NA,once,TRBJ2-7,TRBV11-2,CASSLAASPSYEQYF,TGTGCCAGCAGCTTAGCGGCTAGCCCCTCCTACGAGCAGTACTTC
NA,NA,TRBJ2-6,TRBV29-1,CSVLLVSGSGANVLTF,TGCAGCGTTCTACTGGTCTCGGGCTCTGGGGCCAACGTCCTGACTTTC
NA,NA,TRBJ2-7,TRBV21-1,CASSKASRVEQYF,TGTGCCAGCAGCAAAGCGTCCCGGGTCGAGCAGTACTTC
TRBD1,NA,TRBJ2-1,TRBV19,CASRPGQIYNEQFF,TGTGCCAGTAGGCCGGGACAGATATACAATGAGCAGTTCTTC
NA,NA,TRBJ1-2,TRBV7-9,CASSKTTGFYGYTF,TGTGCCAGCAGCAAGACGACAGGTTTTTATGGCTACACCTTC
TRBD2,NA,TRBJ2-7,TRBV27,CASSFAGGTYEQYF,TGTGCCAGCAGTTTCGCGGGGGGTACTTACGAGCAGTACTTC